One sample yielded the 22 T cell receptor beta chains listed below, sequenced in a study of beta chain features in type 1 diabetes. Study results and limitations: TCRB CDR3 length was moderately but significantly reduced in all four CD4+ subsets of Type 1 diabetes patients.

These TCRs' antigens remain unknown. Reverse transcribing all isolated RNA meant expressed TCRB transcripts were sequenced. Sequencing used immunoSEQ multiplex PCR; TCRdb keeps in-frame clones, though not all of them. The sample lists hundreds of thousands of clones, around 15% occurring once. Sequencing was carried out using naive CD4+ T cells from blood. The source is a man younger than 30 with type 1 diabetes.

The chain couples TRBV9 to TRBJ1-2; D is ambiguous. The CDR3 extends over 12 amino acids. Trimming shortened V by 2 bases and J by 8 bases, and 10 bases separated the two germline ends. Germline CDR1 reads SGDLS; CDR2 reads YYNGEE. CDR3 sequence: CASSVGLGGYTF. In nucleotides, the CDR3 is TGTGCCAGCAGCGTCGGTCTGGGCGGCTACACCTTC.

This clone was picked up a small number of times. This chain uses TRBV9 with TRBJ2-1; D may be TRBD2 (5 bases). Germline assignment: CDR1 SGDLS and CDR2 YYNGEE. The CDR3 is 15 amino acids. Between the trimmed V and J ends, which lost 8 bases and 2 bases, there was a span of 17 bases. The CDR3, as DNA: TGTGCCAGTAAGGAGAGGGAAGGGCCCTACAATGAGCAGTTCTTC. As protein: CASKEREGPYNEQFF.

This clone appeared a few times. The gene calls are TRBV6-5 and TRBJ1-1; D possibly corresponds to TRBD1 (5 bases). V dropped 10 bases and J dropped 1 base, with 16 bases sitting between them. Germline assignment: CDR1 MNHEY and CDR2 SVGAGI. The CDR3 contains 14 residues. Here the CDR3 DNA reads TGTGCCACCCACGGACCGACAGAGAACACTGAAGCTTTCTTT. Translated, it gives CATHGPTENTEAFF.

The chain recombines TRBV28 with TRBJ2-5, with D hard to call. Germline V gives CDR1 MDHEN, CDR2 SYDVKM. The CDR3 length is 16 residues. The V end lost 7 bases, the J end lost 1 base, and 19 bases lay between the germline ends. The CDR3 nucleotides read TGTGCCAGCATGGGTGGCGGTACTACCTCCCAAGAGACCCAGTACTTC. This translates into CASMGGGTTSQETQYF.

This clone was seen more than once but under ten times. The chain joins TRBV25-1 to TRBJ1-3; no clear D. The CDR3 is 14 residues long. V gave up 1 base and J gave up 4 bases, with 8 bases separating them. From germline, CDR1 is MGHDK and CDR2 SYGVNS. The CDR3 loop reads CASSESVLGNTIYF. The CDR3 region has the DNA TGTGCCAGCAGTGAATCGGTGTTGGGAAACACCATATATTTT.

The gene calls are TRBV5-1 and TRBJ2-1; D may be TRBD1 (5 bases). This CDR3 is built from 13 residues. Germline CDR1 and CDR2: SGHRS and YFSETQ. Trimming shortened V by 0 bases and J by 8 bases, and 9 bases separated the two germline ends. The CDR3 spells CASSLAWGYEQFF. The CDR3 DNA reads as TGCGCCAGCAGCTTGGCGTGGGGCTATGAGCAGTTCTTC.

This chain links TRBV25-1 with TRBJ1-1; 7 bases map to TRBD1. V trimming: 10 bases; J trimming: 0 bases; junction bases outside the gene matches: 5. Germline loops: CDR1 MGHDK, CDR2 SYGVNS. This CDR3 comprises 13 residues. CDR3 nucleotides: TGTGCCACCCTAGGACAGGTGAACACTGAAGCTTTCTTT. Translation gives CATLGQVNTEAFF. The entire variable domain, with the rest obtained from reference TRBV25-1 and TRBJ1-1, is as follows: EADIYQTPRYLVIGTGKKITLECSQTMGHDKMYWYQQDPGMELHLIHYSYGVNSTEKGDLSSESTVSRIRTEHFPLTLESARPSHTSQYLCATLGQVNTEAFFGQGTRLTVV.

This clone was seen only a few times. V usage is TRBV10-3 and J usage is TRBJ1-5; D is unresolved. The CDR3 loop spans 13 amino acids. V lost 3 bases and J lost 6, with 9 bases in between. CDR1 and CDR2 (germline): ENHRY, SYGVKD. The CDR3: CAISDSQGQPQHF. The CDR3 DNA reads as TGTGCCATCAGTGATAGTCAAGGTCAGCCCCAGCATTTT.

The rearrangement links TRBV10-3 to TRBJ2-5, with a tentative D call TRBD1 (6 bases). Trimming removed 6 bases from V and 1 base from J, with 12 bases in between. CDR1 is ENHRY and CDR2 is SYGVKD in the germline V gene. This CDR3 region has 14 residues. CDR3 region: CAISRGGSQETQYF. CDR3 bases: TGTGCCATCAGCAGAGGGGGAAGCCAAGAGACCCAGTACTTC.

This sequence joins TRBV27 and TRBJ2-7; D gene unclear. CDR1 is MNHEY, CDR2 SMNVEV, per germline (reference sequence). The CDR3 is made up of 11 amino acids. V lost 3 bases and J lost 3, with 3 bases in between. CDR3: CASSFRYEQYF. CDR3 nucleotide sequence: TGTGCCAGCAGTTTCCGCTACGAGCAGTACTTC.

In its sample, this clone was seen many times. This chain's CDR3 is CASTRTGNSGANVLTF. The CDR3, as DNA: TGCGCCAGCACACGGACAGGGAACTCTGGGGCCAACGTCCTGACTTTC. The chain couples TRBV23-1 to TRBJ2-6, with 8 bases that match TRBD1. TRBV23-1 is sorted into the ORF group, with uncertain function. This CDR3 has 16 residues. The ends lost 7 bases at V and 0 bases at J; junction bases unmatched: 5.

The chain couples TRBV27 to TRBJ2-5; 8 nucleotides agree with TRBD1. The V segment lost 7 bases and the J segment 4 bases; nucleotides outside the gene matches: 8. This CDR3 region has 14 residues. Germline-derived CDR1 and CDR2 are MNHEY and SMNVEV (reference sequence). The CDR3 protein is CASTATGGAETQYF. As DNA, the CDR3 is TGTGCCAGCACCGCTACAGGGGGTGCAGAGACCCAGTACTTC.

The sample holds a few counts of this clone. The V call is TRBV5-1, the J call TRBJ1-5; TRBD1 matches 7 bases. This CDR3 is built from 16 residues. V lost 4 bases, J lost 4 bases, and 11 bases stayed unmatched. Germline lookup yields CDR1 SGHRS and CDR2 YFSETQ. The CDR3 here is CASSATTGEANQPQHF. In nucleotides, the CDR3 is TGCGCCAGCAGCGCCACAACAGGGGAGGCGAATCAGCCCCAGCATTTT.

The J gene is TRBJ2-5, the V gene TRBV28, with D unclear. Trimming pared 1 base from V and 5 bases from J, leaving 11 bases between. Germline V gene lookup returns CDR1 MDHEN and CDR2 SYDVKM. There are 14 residues in the CDR3. In DNA form, the CDR3 reads TGTGCCAGCAGTTTATCGACATTAGTTGAGACCCAGTACTTC. This encodes CASSLSTLVETQYF.

The chain is built from TRBV21-1 and TRBJ2-6; no check of the table's D call, TRBD1, against the DNA was made. TRBV21-1 corresponds to a pseudogene. The CDR3 runs 16 residues. The DNA of the CDR3 is TGTGCCAGCAGCGGACAGCAAAACTCTGGGGCCAACGTCCTGACTTTC. Translated: CASSGQQNSGANVLTF.

In this sample, this clone turned up a few times. The rearrangement joins TRBV16 to TRBJ1-5, with 9 bases that match TRBD1. V gave up 3 bases and J gave up 5 bases; unmatched junction bases: 5. The CDR3 runs to 15 residues. Germline CDR1 is KGHSY and CDR2 is FQNENV. CDR3 sequence (DNA): TGTGCCAGCAGCCACCAGGACAGGGGCCATCAGCCCCAGCATTTT. Protein product: CASSHQDRGHQPQHF.

This clone was picked up a small number of times. The chain joins TRBV2 to TRBJ2-3, with D perhaps matching TRBD1 (6 bases). The CDR3 loop spans 16 amino acids. Trimming left V 0 bases short and J 7 bases short, with 17 bases between. Germline-derived CDR1 and CDR2 are SNHLY and FYNNEI. The CDR3 nucleotides are TGTGCCAGCAGTGAAGCCTTGAGTGGGGGCCTACATACGCAGTATTTT. Its protein product is CASSEALSGGLHTQYF.

This clone was counted only a few times. The chain joins TRBV6-1 to TRBJ1-1; 9 positions agree with TRBD1. V was pared by 6 bases and J by 10 bases, with 12 bases of the junction left unmatched. Germline V gene data show CDR1 as MNHNS and CDR2 as SASEGT. The CDR3 extends over 14 amino acids. This CDR3 is CASREGQGSNRAFF. DNA of the CDR3: TGTGCCAGCAGAGAGGGACAGGGATCTAACAGAGCTTTCTTT.

This clone was counted a few times. Other nucleotide sequences from this sample produce the same CDR3. The V and J genes are TRBV30 and TRBJ1-5; unclear D gene. Germline V gene lookup returns CDR1 GTSNPN and CDR2 SVGIG (reference sequence). The germline V and J ends were trimmed by 1 base and 2 bases, with 6 bases remaining between them. The length of the CDR3 is 13 residues. DNA for the CDR3: TGTGCCTGGAGTGGTGGAGGCAATCAGCCCCAGCATTTT. It specifies CAWSGGGNQPQHF.

The chain recombines TRBV29-1 with TRBJ1-1; 9 positions match TRBD1. The germline V gene encodes CDR1 SQVTM and CDR2 ANQGSEA. The CDR3 loop spans 14 amino acids. After removal of 4 bases from V and 5 bases from J, the junction contained 8 bases not matched to a gene. The CDR3 is CSVAGQGKGTEAFF. In DNA, the CDR3 is TGCAGCGTTGCCGGACAGGGGAAGGGGACTGAAGCTTTCTTT. Combining the CDR3 with reference TRBV29-1 and TRBJ1-1 gives the whole variable domain SAVISQKPSRDICQRGTSLTIQCQVDSQVTMMFWYRQQPGQSLTLIATANQGSEATYESGFVIDKFPISRPNLTFSTLTVSNMSPEDSSIYLCSVAGQGKGTEAFFGQGTRLTVV.

V is TRBV30 and J is TRBJ2-3, with TRBD1 as a possible D gene (6 bases). The V gene lost 4 bases and the J gene lost 4 bases, with 18 bases spanning the gap. Germline V gene data show CDR1 as GTSNPN and CDR2 as SVGIG (reference sequence). The CDR3 has 15 residues. CDR3 amino acids: CAWNLRQGLADTQYF. CDR3 nucleotides: TGTGCCTGGAACCTAAGGCAGGGGCTGGCAGATACGCAGTATTTT.

The chain couples TRBV6-1 to TRBJ2-3; 11 bases match TRBD2. V gave up 4 bases and J gave up 2 bases; unmatched junction bases: 14. The V gene's germline CDR1 is MNHNS and CDR2 SASEGT. This CDR3 contains 19 residues. CDR3 sequence: CASSGSGGAWGFLTDTQYF. The DNA of the CDR3 is TGTGCCAGCAGTGGTAGCGGGGGGGCCTGGGGTTTCCTCACAGATACGCAGTATTTT.